A selection of T cell receptor beta chains follows, all from one sample in a study of graft-versus-host responses after intestinal transplantation. Their antigens are not known. Sequencing was performed with immunoSEQ multiplex PCR; in TCRdb, only in-frame clones are kept and a portion is missing. The table shows about 110,000 clones, with roughly 89% occurring only once. Sequencing used unstimulated CD4+ T cells sorted from spleen or lymph node cells, obtained before transplant. Source of these receptors: a human donor who was the organ donor for an intestinal transplant. Both conserved end residues are trimmed from each CDR3. Each record gives: J gene, V gene, CDR3 protein.

>TRBJ2-7|TRBV7-8
ASSLFARGQGTYEQY
>TRBJ1-6|TRBV18
ASSLESQVKSPLH
>TRBJ2-5|TRBV7-2
ASSFRSFVRGPQETQY
>TRBJ1-1|TRBV12-5
ASGHNRGMSTEAF
>TRBJ1-4|TRBV5-1
ASSTSPGLGEKLF
>TRBJ2-3|TRBV5-1
ASSLRPFTDTQY
>TRBJ2-7|TRBV12-2
ASRWTSGRYEQY
>TRBJ2-5|TRBV4-1
ASSQGEVGLETQY
>TRBJ2-2|TRBV9
ASSVDFQGATGELF
>TRBJ2-3|TRBV6-1
ASRRLTWTDTQY
>TRBJ2-1|TRBV6-1
ASSSRDSRGIEQF
>TRBJ2-7|TRBV6-5
ASSASYRVHEQY
>TRBJ2-7|TRBV7-9
ASSLGLASGDTYEQY
>TRBJ2-7|TRBV5-1
ASSLAGWGPSYEQY
>TRBJ1-2|TRBV18
ASSPLEGPHGYT
>TRBJ2-2|TRBV27
ASSPLLLAGNTGELF
>TRBJ1-5|TRBV5-1
ASSLVVGGQPQH
>TRBJ1-2|TRBV7-9
ASSFGPNYGYT
>TRBJ2-2|TRBV6-5
ASSYLRGAHTGELF
>TRBJ2-3|TRBV7-9
ASSLVDVIGQNTDTQY
>TRBJ2-3|TRBV4-2
ASSQDSQVTSTDTQY
>TRBJ2-2|TRBV14
ASSPARELF
>TRBJ1-4|TRBV19
ASSDRVDEKLF
>TRBJ2-3|TRBV11-2
ASSPGPGGIERTQY
>TRBJ1-3|TRBV6-1
ASSEGTHRNTIY
>TRBJ2-2|TRBV30
AWRGGLYTGELF
>TRBJ2-7|TRBV19
ASSMSGGFYEQY
>TRBJ2-1|TRBV7-2
ASSLAGYYNEQF
>TRBJ2-3|TRBV5-1
ASSLGLAASTDTQY
>TRBJ2-7|TRBV10-3
AISESTWKGYEQY
>TRBJ2-5|TRBV7-3
ASSLAGGGETQY
>TRBJ2-5|TRBV11-2
ASSFGTGKETQY
>TRBJ1-2|TRBV28
ASSSGQGRYGYT
>TRBJ1-4|TRBV5-1
ASSIAQGSNEKLF
>TRBJ1-2|TRBV11-3
ASKPQWGGYT
>TRBJ1-1|TRBV13
ASSLFTGSMNTEAF
>TRBJ1-1|TRBV2
ASRTGRDTEAF
>TRBJ2-3|TRBV6-5
ASSYSRGGADTQY
>TRBJ1-5|TRBV9
ASSVDGNQPQH
>TRBJ2-3|TRBV19
ASKNRGRATDTQY
>TRBJ2-1|TRBV7-9
ASSPPRTGANEQF
>TRBJ1-3|TRBV7-9
ASSYDRSKSGNTIY
>TRBJ2-2|TRBV7-9
ASSQLAGVRITGELF
>TRBJ1-1|TRBV14
ASSQRMNTEAF
>TRBJ1-1|TRBV16
ASSQSGGITNTEAF
>TRBJ1-1|TRBV11-1
ASSLDRADTEAF
>TRBJ2-3|TRBV13
ASSLGRRYTDTQY
>TRBJ1-4|TRBV7-9
ASSLVTGTNEKLF